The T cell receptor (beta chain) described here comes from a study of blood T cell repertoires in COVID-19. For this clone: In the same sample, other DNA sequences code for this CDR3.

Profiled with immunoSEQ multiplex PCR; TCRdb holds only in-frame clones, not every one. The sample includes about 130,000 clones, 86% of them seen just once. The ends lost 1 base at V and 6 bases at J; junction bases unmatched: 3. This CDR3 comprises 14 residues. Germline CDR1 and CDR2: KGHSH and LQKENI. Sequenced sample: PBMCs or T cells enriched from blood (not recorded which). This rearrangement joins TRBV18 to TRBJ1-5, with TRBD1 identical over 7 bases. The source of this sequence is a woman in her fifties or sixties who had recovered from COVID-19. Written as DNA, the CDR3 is TGTGCCAGCTCACCACAGGGGGCGGGTCAGCCCCAGCATTTT. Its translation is CASSPQGAGQPQHF.